Following are 9 T cell receptor beta chains from one sample sequenced in a study of T-cell reconstitution after alpha-beta-depleted transplantation in children (dated by TCRdb to about 2016). The library was generated by PCR. The run used an Illumina HiSeq 2500. TCR library preparation used molecular barcoding, with unique molecular identifiers applied to normalize quantification of the TCRbeta repertoire. Through fastp at Q25 and MiXCR, TCRdb rebuilt clones from the public reads, retaining in-frame beta chains. CDR3 protein sequences are deduplicated, and each keeps its most common genes and DNA. The sample includes 750,000 to 950,000 distinct CDR3 sequences, with about 15% observed a single time. Roughly 5% of the sample is in the top ten clones. The treatment or condition tag for this specimen amounts to: allogeneic hematopoietic cell transplantation with graft depleted of TCRalphabeta T cells and CD19 B cells.

Sequencing used PBMCs, mostly from graft donor cells, obtained 360 days after TCRalphabeta/CD19-depleted stem cell transplant. The receptors derive from a male patient younger than 18 who had a stem cell transplant for acute lymphoblastic leukemia, so the T cells may come from the graft donor.

In this sample, this clonotype turned up a few times. The chain links TRBV10-3 to TRBJ2-4; D could derive from TRBD1 or TRBD2 (6 bases each). Germline-derived CDR1 and CDR2 are ENHRY and SYGVKD. The CDR3 has 18 residues. Trimming took 0 bases from V and 0 from J, leaving 15 bases between them. In nucleotides, the CDR3 is TGTGCCATCAGTGAGTCGAACGGCAGGGGACTAGCCAAAAACATTCAGTACTTC. Translating gives CAISESNGRGLAKNIQYF.

This clonotype was found many times. The V gene is TRBV4-1, the J gene TRBJ2-3, with 10 positions matching TRBD2. The CDR3 runs 13 residues. Germline V gives CDR1 MGHRA, CDR2 YSYEKL. The V gene end was trimmed by 1 base and the J gene end by 15 bases; junction bases not matched to a gene: 7. The CDR3 region is CASSQVEREGTYF. In nucleotides, the CDR3 is TGCGCCAGCAGCCAAGTTGAGCGGGAGGGGACCTATTTT.

The chain recombines TRBV27 with TRBJ2-3, with 7 bases fitting TRBD1. With V trimmed by 4 bases and J by 2 bases, 3 bases remained unmatched. From germline, CDR1 is MNHEY and CDR2 SMNVEV (reference sequence). The CDR3 consists of 14 residues. Written as DNA, the CDR3 is TGTGCCAGCAGTTCGGGACAGTACACAGATACGCAGTATTTT. Protein product: CASSSGQYTDTQYF.

This clonotype was seen a few times. CDR3 bases: TGCAGTGCTAGAGACCCCCTAGCGGGATACCAGGTTAGAGAGCAGTACTTC. Its translation: CSARDPLAGYQVREQYF. This chain links TRBV20-1 with TRBJ2-7; 9 bases line up with TRBD2. Germline-derived CDR1 and CDR2 are DFQATT and SNEGSKA (reference sequence). Trimming removed 0 bases from V and 7 bases from J; junction bases left unmatched: 16. The CDR3 runs to 17 residues.

The sample holds a few counts of this clonotype. This chain uses TRBV28 with TRBJ2-7; D might be TRBD2 (6 bases). CDR1 and CDR2 (germline): MDHEN, SYDVKM. The CDR3 contains 17 residues. Trimming cost V 3 bases and J 5 bases, with 23 bases left between them. DNA for the CDR3: TGTGCCAGCAGTTTCAGGGCGGGCAGGACTAAGGCGGACGAGCAGTACTTC. Amino acids: CASSFRAGRTKADEQYF.

This clonotype was found many times. The chain employs TRBV20-1 and TRBJ2-3; 11 bases are a match to TRBD2. There are 15 residues in the CDR3. The germline V gene has CDR1 DFQATT and CDR2 SNEGSKA (reference sequence). Trimming took 1 base from V and 7 from J; bases not matched to a gene: 7. For the CDR3, the DNA is TGCAGTGCTAGAGTTCCTAGCGGGAGGATACATACGCAGTATTTT. It encodes CSARVPSGRIHTQYF.

This clonotype was found a few times. The chain joins TRBV12-3 or TRBV12-4 to TRBJ2-7; 15 bases line up with TRBD2. CDR3 length: 17 residues. Unmatched junction bases numbered 10, after V lost 6 bases and J lost 4 bases. The chain's CDR3 is CASRWGLAGGRIYEQYF. CDR3 nucleotide sequence: TGTGCCAGCAGGTGGGGACTAGCGGGAGGTCGAATATACGAGCAGTACTTC.

This clonotype was detected a few times. The gene calls are TRBV12-3 or TRBV12-4 and TRBJ2-7; D may correspond to TRBD1 or TRBD2 (6 bases each). The CDR3 loop spans 15 amino acids. V lost 1 base and J 2 bases, leaving 12 bases between the germline ends. This chain's CDR3 is CASSLERGATYEQYF. CDR3 DNA: TGTGCCAGCAGTTTAGAAAGGGGGGCAACCTACGAGCAGTACTTC.

This clonotype was recorded a few times. The rearrangement joins TRBV7-8 to TRBJ1-2; no firm D call. Germline V CDR1 and CDR2: SGHVS, FQNEAQ. This CDR3 region has 13 residues. The V gene lost 0 bases and the J gene lost 4 bases, with 6 bases spanning the gap. CDR3 amino acids: CASSLAQSYGYTF. CDR3 DNA sequence: TGTGCCAGCAGCTTAGCACAGAGCTATGGCTACACCTTC.